This entry is about one T cell receptor (beta chain). Within the sample, other DNA sequences also encode this same CDR3. Method: immunoSEQ multiplex PCR; TCRdb's copy keeps in-frame clones and lacks some. The data show more than 550,000 clones, about 92% seen once. This sample is part of a study of shared clonotypes between healthy human individuals. This CDR3 is 14 amino acids long. Trimming cost V 3 bases and J 4 bases; bases outside gene matches: 4. From germline, CDR1 is MDHEN and CDR2 SYDVKM. The TCR sequence derives from a man aged 18 to 29 in good health. Some clones in this sample may be carry-over from other donors' samples. Sequenced sample: memory CD8+ T cells from PBMCs. The subset was: CD45RO+ cells pooled with CCR7-negative TemRA cells. The gene calls are TRBV28 and TRBJ2-7; 9 positions match TRBD2. The chain's CDR3 is CASSFAGGGYEQYF. CDR3 nucleotide sequence: TGTGCCAGCAGTTTCGCGGGAGGGGGGTACGAGCAGTACTTC.